This is a list of T cell receptor beta chains from one sample in a study of cytomegalovirus exposure and HLA in healthy donors. Here immunoSEQ multiplex PCR was the method, and the copy in TCRdb shows in-frame clones only, minus some. The table shows some 140,000 clones, with 65% to 85% occurring only once. Sequencing used PBMCs. The source of these receptors is a man aged 50-60 years in good health and CMV-seronegative. Each CDR3 is given with its conserved first and last residue. Fields, in order: clone size, CDR3 length, J gene, V gene, D gene, CDR3 protein, CDR3 DNA. A D gene is named only where the DNA matches it firmly. A row's size may be missing; if present it is once, few, many or a size class.

abundance: NA
len: 14
j_gene: TRBJ1-2
v_gene: TRBV6-5
d_gene: TRBD1
CDR3aa: CASRRGQGADGYTF
CDR3nt: TGTGCCAGCAGAAGAGGACAGGGGGCGGACGGCTACACCTTC

abundance: NA
len: 15
j_gene: TRBJ2-3
v_gene: TRBV19
d_gene: NA
CDR3aa: CASSIGGQSVNTQYF
CDR3nt: TGTGCCAGTAGTATAGGAGGACAGAGCGTGAATACGCAGTATTTT

abundance: NA
len: 15
j_gene: TRBJ2-5
v_gene: TRBV5-4
d_gene: TRBD1
CDR3aa: CASSDGQGARETQYF
CDR3nt: TGTGCCAGCAGCGACGGACAGGGGGCGCGAGAGACCCAGTACTTC

abundance: few
len: 15
j_gene: TRBJ2-1
v_gene: TRBV9
d_gene: TRBD1
CDR3aa: CASSVTGGGYNEQFF
CDR3nt: TGTGCCAGCAGCGTCACAGGGGGCGGTTACAATGAGCAGTTCTTC

abundance: NA
len: 15
j_gene: TRBJ1-5
v_gene: TRBV7-2
d_gene: NA
CDR3aa: CASSLVTDSNQPQHF
CDR3nt: TGTGCCAGCAGCTTAGTGACAGATAGCAATCAGCCCCAGCATTTT

abundance: NA
len: 15
j_gene: TRBJ2-7
v_gene: TRBV5-1
d_gene: NA
CDR3aa: CASSLGSQGTYEQYF
CDR3nt: TGCGCCAGCAGCTTGGGGTCCCAGGGAACCTACGAGCAGTACTTC

abundance: NA
len: 16
j_gene: TRBJ1-1
v_gene: TRBV2
d_gene: NA
CDR3aa: CASSSEGGDLNTEAFF
CDR3nt: TGTGCCAGCAGTTCGGAAGGGGGTGATCTGAACACTGAAGCTTTCTTT

abundance: NA
len: 15
j_gene: TRBJ2-2
v_gene: TRBV6-1
d_gene: NA
CDR3aa: CASSERSTNTGELFF
CDR3nt: TGTGCCAGCAGTGAACGCAGTACGAACACCGGGGAGCTGTTTTTT

abundance: NA
len: 16
j_gene: TRBJ1-4
v_gene: TRBV5-1
d_gene: TRBD1
CDR3aa: CASSTKSGTGGEKLFF
CDR3nt: TGCGCCAGCAGCACAAAATCCGGGACAGGGGGTGAAAAACTGTTTTTT

abundance: NA
len: 15
j_gene: TRBJ2-5
v_gene: TRBV28
d_gene: TRBD2
CDR3aa: CASSSIAGGGETQYF
CDR3nt: TGTGCCAGCAGTTCCATAGCGGGAGGGGGAGAGACCCAGTACTTC

abundance: NA
len: 11
j_gene: TRBJ1-6
v_gene: TRBV10-3
d_gene: NA
CDR3aa: CATRGDSPLHF
CDR3nt: TGTGCCACCCGGGGGGATTCACCCCTCCACTTT

abundance: NA
len: 14
j_gene: TRBJ2-1
v_gene: TRBV27
d_gene: TRBD1
CDR3aa: CASSPTGNNNEQFF
CDR3nt: TGTGCCAGCAGCCCGACAGGGAATAACAATGAGCAGTTCTTC

abundance: NA
len: 12
j_gene: TRBJ1-1
v_gene: TRBV18
d_gene: NA
CDR3aa: CASSPELTEAFF
CDR3nt: TGTGCCAGCTCCCCAGAGTTAACTGAAGCTTTCTTT

abundance: NA
len: 14
j_gene: TRBJ2-7
v_gene: TRBV6-1
d_gene: TRBD2
CDR3aa: CASTPGTSSYEQYF
CDR3nt: TGTGCCAGCACTCCCGGGACTAGCTCCTACGAGCAGTACTTC

abundance: NA
len: 12
j_gene: TRBJ2-1
v_gene: TRBV10-2
d_gene: NA
CDR3aa: CASSVLREEQFF
CDR3nt: TGCGCCAGCAGTGTTCTGAGAGAGGAGCAGTTCTTC

abundance: NA
len: 15
j_gene: TRBJ2-2
v_gene: TRBV6-5
d_gene: TRBD1
CDR3aa: CASSYSGTGFRELFF
CDR3nt: TGTGCCAGCAGTTACTCAGGGACAGGGTTTAGGGAGCTGTTTTTT

abundance: few
len: 13
j_gene: TRBJ2-1
v_gene: TRBV29-1
d_gene: TRBD2
CDR3aa: CSFLTSGYNEQFF
CDR3nt: TGCAGCTTTCTGACTAGCGGATACAATGAGCAGTTCTTC

abundance: NA
len: 17
j_gene: TRBJ1-2
v_gene: TRBV2
d_gene: TRBD1
CDR3aa: CASRFGTGSLDGYGYTF
CDR3nt: TGTGCCAGCAGATTCGGGACAGGGAGTTTAGATGGCTATGGCTACACCTTC

abundance: NA
len: 12
j_gene: TRBJ2-5
v_gene: TRBV7-9
d_gene: NA
CDR3aa: CASSASRETQYF
CDR3nt: TGTGCCAGCAGCGCGAGCCGAGAGACCCAGTACTTC

abundance: NA
len: 16
j_gene: TRBJ2-2
v_gene: TRBV4-3
d_gene: NA
CDR3aa: CASSQEIRSVDGELFF
CDR3nt: TGCGCCAGCAGCCAAGAGATCCGGAGCGTAGACGGGGAGCTGTTTTTT

abundance: NA
len: 14
j_gene: TRBJ1-1
v_gene: TRBV5-4
d_gene: NA
CDR3aa: CASSPRGLNTEAFF
CDR3nt: TGTGCCAGCAGCCCCAGGGGCTTGAACACTGAAGCTTTCTTT

abundance: NA
len: 11
j_gene: TRBJ1-1
v_gene: TRBV29-1
d_gene: NA
CDR3aa: CSVEQGSEAFF
CDR3nt: TGCAGCGTTGAACAGGGGAGTGAAGCTTTCTTT

abundance: NA
len: 14
j_gene: TRBJ2-1
v_gene: TRBV5-1
d_gene: TRBD1
CDR3aa: CASSPGTAYNEQFF
CDR3nt: TGCGCCAGCAGCCCCGGGACAGCGTACAATGAGCAGTTCTTC

abundance: NA
len: 19
j_gene: TRBJ2-3
v_gene: TRBV19
d_gene: NA
CDR3aa: CASSTGEAAAEVPYDTQYF
CDR3nt: TGTGCCAGTAGTACGGGGGAGGCTGCGGCGGAGGTGCCCTATGATACGCAGTATTTT

abundance: NA
len: 16
j_gene: TRBJ2-5
v_gene: TRBV7-9
d_gene: TRBD2
CDR3aa: CASSLRTAGAGETQYF
CDR3nt: TGTGCCAGCAGCTTAAGGACAGCGGGAGCGGGGGAGACCCAGTACTTC

abundance: NA
len: 15
j_gene: TRBJ2-3
v_gene: TRBV10-3
d_gene: TRBD2
CDR3aa: CAISDHSGLTDTQYF
CDR3nt: TGTGCCATCAGTGATCATAGCGGGCTCACAGATACGCAGTATTTT

abundance: NA
len: 17
j_gene: TRBJ1-5
v_gene: TRBV12-5
d_gene: NA
CDR3aa: CASGLAGAPYSNQPQHF
CDR3nt: TGTGCTAGTGGTTTAGCAGGGGCCCCATATAGCAATCAGCCCCAGCATTTT

abundance: NA
len: 16
j_gene: TRBJ2-4
v_gene: TRBV10-2
d_gene: TRBD2
CDR3aa: CASSGGLAGDKNIQYF
CDR3nt: TGCGCCAGCAGTGGGGGACTAGCGGGAGACAAAAACATTCAGTACTTC

abundance: NA
len: 13
j_gene: TRBJ2-7
v_gene: TRBV5-4
d_gene: TRBD1
CDR3aa: CATNRDRDYEQYF
CDR3nt: TGTGCCACCAACCGGGACAGAGACTACGAGCAGTACTTC

abundance: NA
len: 11
j_gene: TRBJ2-2
v_gene: TRBV20-1
d_gene: NA
CDR3aa: CSASVIGELFF
CDR3nt: TGCAGTGCTTCCGTTATCGGGGAGCTGTTTTTT

abundance: NA
len: 14
j_gene: TRBJ2-3
v_gene: TRBV6-6
d_gene: TRBD2
CDR3aa: CASSLGLVTDTQYF
CDR3nt: TGTGCCAGCAGCCTGGGACTAGTCACAGATACGCAGTATTTT

abundance: NA
len: 15
j_gene: TRBJ2-2
v_gene: TRBV7-7
d_gene: TRBD1
CDR3aa: CASSPGTGDTGELFF
CDR3nt: TGTGCTAGCAGCCCCGGGACAGGGGACACCGGGGAGCTGTTTTTT

abundance: NA
len: 14
j_gene: TRBJ2-7
v_gene: TRBV7-2
d_gene: TRBD1
CDR3aa: CASSWTGDYYEQYF
CDR3nt: TGTGCCAGCAGTTGGACAGGGGACTACTACGAGCAGTACTTC

abundance: NA
len: 16
j_gene: TRBJ2-2
v_gene: TRBV28
d_gene: TRBD1
CDR3aa: CASSPMTGQITGELFF
CDR3nt: TGTGCCAGCAGCCCAATGACGGGACAGATCACCGGGGAGCTGTTTTTT

abundance: NA
len: 14
j_gene: TRBJ1-3
v_gene: TRBV7-8
d_gene: NA
CDR3aa: CASSLQGHGNTIYF
CDR3nt: TGTGCCAGCAGCTTACAGGGGCACGGAAACACCATATATTTT

abundance: NA
len: 13
j_gene: TRBJ2-7
v_gene: TRBV19
d_gene: NA
CDR3aa: CASSFVLEGEQYF
CDR3nt: TGTGCCAGTAGTTTTGTCTTGGAGGGCGAGCAGTACTTC

abundance: NA
len: 13
j_gene: TRBJ2-7
v_gene: TRBV6-5
d_gene: TRBD1
CDR3aa: CASSRDRAYEQYF
CDR3nt: TGTGCCAGCAGTAGGGACAGAGCCTACGAGCAGTACTTC

abundance: few
len: 17
j_gene: TRBJ1-4
v_gene: TRBV5-1
d_gene: TRBD1
CDR3aa: CASSLEGQGRWIEKLFF
CDR3nt: TGCGCCAGCAGCTTGGAGGGACAGGGGCGATGGATTGAAAAACTGTTTTTT

abundance: NA
len: 16
j_gene: TRBJ2-1
v_gene: TRBV6-5
d_gene: TRBD2
CDR3aa: CASSSRSGLVNDEQFF
CDR3nt: TGTGCCAGCAGTTCCCGTTCGGGACTAGTGAACGATGAGCAGTTCTTC

abundance: NA
len: 16
j_gene: TRBJ2-2
v_gene: TRBV10-3
d_gene: NA
CDR3aa: CAISESETANTGELFF
CDR3nt: TGTGCCATCAGTGAGTCGGAAACAGCGAACACCGGGGAGCTGTTTTTT

abundance: few
len: 13
j_gene: TRBJ2-1
v_gene: TRBV6-5
d_gene: NA
CDR3aa: CASSWRSWDEQFF
CDR3nt: TGTGCCAGCAGTTGGAGAAGCTGGGATGAGCAGTTCTTC

abundance: NA
len: 15
j_gene: TRBJ2-2
v_gene: TRBV10-3
d_gene: NA
CDR3aa: CAISPQGSQTGELFF
CDR3nt: TGTGCCATCAGTCCTCAGGGTTCCCAAACCGGGGAGCTGTTTTTT

abundance: NA
len: 15
j_gene: TRBJ1-3
v_gene: TRBV19
d_gene: TRBD1
CDR3aa: CASSIGQGRGNTIYF
CDR3nt: TGTGCCAGTAGTATCGGACAGGGCCGTGGAAACACCATATATTTT

abundance: NA
len: 15
j_gene: TRBJ2-7
v_gene: TRBV19
d_gene: NA
CDR3aa: CASSIGLFPEYEQYF
CDR3nt: TGTGCCAGTAGTATCGGACTCTTTCCCGAGTACGAGCAGTACTTC

abundance: NA
len: 12
j_gene: TRBJ1-1
v_gene: TRBV12-1
d_gene: NA
CDR3aa: CAISGVNTEAFF
CDR3nt: TGTGCCATCTCGGGGGTGAACACTGAAGCTTTCTTT

abundance: NA
len: 14
j_gene: TRBJ2-3
v_gene: TRBV29-1
d_gene: NA
CDR3aa: CSVSTGRGTDTQYF
CDR3nt: TGCAGCGTTTCCACAGGGAGAGGTACAGATACGCAGTATTTT

abundance: NA
len: 13
j_gene: TRBJ2-7
v_gene: TRBV11-3
d_gene: NA
CDR3aa: CASSATGIYEQYF
CDR3nt: TGTGCCAGCAGCGCAACAGGGATATACGAGCAGTACTTC

abundance: NA
len: 15
j_gene: TRBJ2-1
v_gene: TRBV27
d_gene: NA
CDR3aa: CASRTLLDFSNEQFF
CDR3nt: TGTGCCAGCAGGACCTTACTAGATTTCAGCAATGAGCAGTTCTTC

abundance: NA
len: 17
j_gene: TRBJ2-6
v_gene: TRBV4-2
d_gene: TRBD1
CDR3aa: CASSQDGTGSGANVLTF
CDR3nt: TGTGCCAGCAGCCAAGACGGGACAGGGTCTGGGGCCAACGTCCTGACTTTC

abundance: NA
len: 14
j_gene: TRBJ1-1
v_gene: TRBV7-8
d_gene: NA
CDR3aa: CASSYGPLNTEAFF
CDR3nt: TGTGCCAGCAGCTATGGGCCCCTGAACACTGAAGCTTTCTTT

abundance: NA
len: 16
j_gene: TRBJ2-5
v_gene: TRBV7-2
d_gene: NA
CDR3aa: CASSRPTAGDVETQYF
CDR3nt: TGTGCTAGCAGCCGCCCGACGGCAGGGGATGTGGAGACCCAGTACTTC

abundance: NA
len: 14
j_gene: TRBJ2-3
v_gene: TRBV10-1
d_gene: NA
CDR3aa: CASSGLPSTDTQYF
CDR3nt: TGCGCCAGCAGTGGTCTACCTAGCACAGATACGCAGTATTTT

abundance: once
len: 13
j_gene: TRBJ1-2
v_gene: TRBV19
d_gene: NA
CDR3aa: CASSISRVGGYTF
CDR3nt: TGTGCCAGTAGTATCTCGAGGGTTGGTGGCTACACCTTC

abundance: NA
len: 16
j_gene: TRBJ2-5
v_gene: TRBV5-8
d_gene: TRBD1
CDR3aa: CASSLSGTGEGETQYF
CDR3nt: TGTGCCAGCAGCTTGAGCGGGACAGGGGAAGGAGAGACCCAGTACTTC

abundance: many
len: 12
j_gene: TRBJ1-1
v_gene: TRBV9
d_gene: NA
CDR3aa: CASSVGDTEAFF
CDR3nt: TGTGCCAGCAGCGTGGGAGACACTGAAGCTTTCTTT

abundance: NA
len: 15
j_gene: TRBJ2-7
v_gene: TRBV28
d_gene: TRBD2
CDR3aa: CASSLISGGSYEQYF
CDR3nt: TGTGCCAGCAGTTTAATCAGCGGGGGTTCCTACGAGCAGTACTTC

abundance: NA
len: 14
j_gene: TRBJ1-4
v_gene: TRBV10-3
d_gene: NA
CDR3aa: CAISERETNEKLFF
CDR3nt: TGTGCCATCAGTGAGCGGGAAACTAATGAAAAACTGTTTTTT